The table lists the clone carrying this T cell receptor beta chain with a few counts. What it recognizes is unknown. Described time point: baseline pretreatment blood. Noted treatment: 15 Gy SBRT to primary tumor, nephrectomy 4 weeks later. The table came from immunoSEQ multiplex PCR; TCRdb's copy has only in-frame clones and leaves some out. The data contain about 22,000 clones, about 80% of them singletons. This sample was taken from a study of radiation and T cells in renal cell carcinoma. V was clipped by 7 bases and J by 1 base, with 17 bases between them. Germline lookup yields CDR1 SGHRS and CDR2 YFSETQ. The CDR3 runs 15 residues. General study findings and limits: Baseline intratumoral clonotype presence is unknown without pretreatment biopsies. Top tumor clonotypes rose in blood 2 weeks post-radiation, then contracted.

The chain couples TRBV5-1 to TRBJ2-5; D gene unclear. This TCR came from a man in his 60s with renal cell carcinoma. The sample here was blood, taken from a patient whose treatment included radiotherapy and nephrectomy. CDR3 DNA: TGCGCCAGCTCCTACGCCAGACACCCCCAAGAGACCCAGTACTTC. This codes for CASSYARHPQETQYF.